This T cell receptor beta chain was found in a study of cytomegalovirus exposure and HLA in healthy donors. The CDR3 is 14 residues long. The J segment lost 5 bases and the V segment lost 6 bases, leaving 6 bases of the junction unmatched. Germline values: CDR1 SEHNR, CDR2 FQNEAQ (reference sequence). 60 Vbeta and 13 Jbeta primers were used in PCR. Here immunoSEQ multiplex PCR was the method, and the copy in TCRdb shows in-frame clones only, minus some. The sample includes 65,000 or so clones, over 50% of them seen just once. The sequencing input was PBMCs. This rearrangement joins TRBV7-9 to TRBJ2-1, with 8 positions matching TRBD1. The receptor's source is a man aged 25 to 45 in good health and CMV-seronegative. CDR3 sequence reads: CASSGQGNHNEQFF. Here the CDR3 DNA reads TGTGCCAGCAGTGGACAGGGTAACCACAATGAGCAGTTCTTC.